The 25 T cell receptor beta chains below come from one sample, sequenced in a study of Graves' ophthalmopathy and Graves' hyperthyroidism. The TCR beta CDR3 regions underwent amplification from RNA transcripts. First-round RT-PCR with HTBI primers preceded a second-round multiplex PCR. TCRdb redid the calling of the multiplex PCR reads with MiXCR, one entry per CDR3 protein. In the table there are 400,000 to 450,000 distinct CDR3 sequences, around 20% of which are singletons. The sequencing input was peripheral blood. The receptors here all came from a woman aged 18-29 years with stable Graves' hyperthyroidism.

Concerning this clonotype itself: Since a much larger clone is just one base distant, this may be a read error. The rearrangement joins TRBV7-2 to TRBJ2-5; no reliable D call. Germline CDR1 reads SGHTA; CDR2 reads FQGNSA. V lost 1 base, J lost 5 bases, and 8 bases lay in between. This CDR3 has 13 residues. The CDR3 reads CASSLETDETQYF. The CDR3 DNA is TGTGCCAGCAGCTTAGAGACGGACGAGACCCAGTACTTC.

This clonotype was counted many times. CDR3 protein: CASTRGAGYTF. In DNA form, the CDR3 reads TGTGCCAGTACTCGGGGGGCGGGCTACACCTTC. The chain joins TRBV6-1 to TRBJ1-2, with a tentative D call TRBD1 (6 bases). This CDR3 has 11 residues. Germline-derived CDR1 and CDR2 are MNHNS and SASEGT. V lost 9 bases and J 8 bases, leaving 13 bases between the germline ends.

This clonotype was recorded at least ten times. The chain recombines TRBV2 with TRBJ1-1, with no clear D. CDR1 and CDR2 (germline): SNHLY, FYNNEI. Trimming shortened V by 3 bases and J by 8 bases, and 7 bases separated the two germline ends. The CDR3 runs 11 residues. Here the CDR3 reads CASSEAGEAFF. The CDR3, as DNA: TGTGCCAGCAGTGAGGCTGGGGAAGCTTTCTTT.

As to this clonotype: One base away lies a much larger clone, so this may be a sequencing read error. This rearrangement joins TRBV2 to TRBJ2-7; D remains ambiguous. The germline V gene encodes CDR1 SNHLY and CDR2 FYNNEI. This CDR3 is 12 amino acids long. Trimming removed 8 bases at V and 3 bases at J, with 11 bases between. DNA for the CDR3: TGTGCCAGCCCAGGTTCCCACTACGAGCAGTACTTC. Its translation: CASPGSHYEQYF.

This clonotype was counted only a few times. The rearrangement links TRBV15 to TRBJ2-7; D is perhaps TRBD1 or TRBD2 (8 bases each). Trimming left V 9 bases short and J 3 bases short, with 27 bases between. The CDR3 is made up of 17 amino acids. The germline V gene has CDR1 LNHNV and CDR2 YYDKDF (reference sequence). CDR3 bases: TGTGCCACAAGCCCTGGGACAGGAAGGACTAGCAGCTACGAGCAGTACTTC. Protein product: CATSPGTGRTSSYEQYF.

This chain joins TRBV5-1 and TRBJ2-3, with a possible D match to TRBD2 (6 bases). The CDR3 contains 15 residues. The V end was cut by 0 bases, the J end by 5 bases, with 13 bases between. The germline V gene has CDR1 SGHRS and CDR2 YFSETQ. CDR3 amino acids: CASSLDPGVGDTQYF. The CDR3 coding sequence is TGCGCCAGCAGCTTGGACCCGGGAGTTGGAGATACGCAGTATTTT.

This clonotype has ten or more counts. The genes are TRBV6-1 and TRBJ2-7; tentatively, D is TRBD1 (5 bases). Trimming took off 4 bases at V and 6 bases at J, with 13 bases between the two ends. Germline V gene lookup returns CDR1 MNHNS and CDR2 SASEGT. CDR3 size: 13 residues. The CDR3 region is CASSVATVGEQYF. CDR3 coding DNA: TGTGCCAGCAGTGTCGCGACAGTAGGCGAGCAGTACTTC.

This clonotype was seen at least ten times. This chain uses TRBV27 with TRBJ2-7, with 11 bases identical to TRBD1. Germline loops: CDR1 MNHEY, CDR2 SMNVEV (reference sequence). CDR3 length: 16 residues. The V gene end was trimmed by 5 bases and the J gene end by 2 bases; junction bases not matched to a gene: 8. The CDR3 sequence: CASSLTDRGLAYEQYF. For the CDR3, the DNA is TGTGCCAGCAGTCTTACGGACAGGGGGCTAGCCTACGAGCAGTACTTC.

This clonotype was recorded at least ten times. The rearrangement links TRBV20-1 to TRBJ2-5, with 9 bases that match TRBD1. The CDR3 is 11 amino acids. Germline V lookup: CDR1 DFQATT, CDR2 SNEGSKA (reference sequence). In DNA form, the CDR3 reads TGCAGCGGACAGGGGCAAGAGACCCAGTACTTC. Translation gives CSGQGQETQYF.

This clonotype showed up many times. The V gene is TRBV5-1, the J gene TRBJ2-5, with a possible D match to TRBD1 (5 bases). Germline V gene lookup returns CDR1 SGHRS and CDR2 YFSETQ. Trimming stripped 4 bases from V and 3 bases from J, with 13 bases between. The CDR3 is 14 amino acids. The CDR3 region has the DNA TGCGCCAGCAGCGCTACCTCCAGGGAAGAGACCCAGTACTTC. Residues: CASSATSREETQYF.

This chain links TRBV20-1 with TRBJ1-1, with no clear D. Per germline, CDR1 DFQATT and CDR2 SNEGSKA (reference sequence). The length of the CDR3 is 13 residues. Trimming removed 4 bases at V and 0 bases at J, with 9 bases between. The DNA of the CDR3 is TGCAGTGCTATGAGGGCTGTGAACACTGAAGCTTTCTTT. The encoded protein is CSAMRAVNTEAFF.

This clonotype was observed many times. This sequence joins TRBV27 and TRBJ2-5; unclear D gene. V was pared by 4 bases and J by 0 bases, with 9 bases between. Germline-derived CDR1 and CDR2 are MNHEY and SMNVEV (reference sequence). CDR3 length: 14 residues. The CDR3 nucleotides read TGTGCCAGCAGTTGGGCCGACCACCAAGAGACCCAGTACTTC. Amino acid sequence: CASSWADHQETQYF.

Note on this clonotype: A read error may account for a junction end that differs from germline. This chain connects TRBV7-8 to TRBJ1-2, with D possibly being TRBD1 (6 bases). Germline loops: CDR1 SGHVS, CDR2 FQNEAQ. The CDR3 has 14 residues. The CDR3 region has the DNA TGTGCCATCAGCCCAAGGACAGCTGTTGATGGCTACACCTTC. Translating gives CAISPRTAVDGYTF.

This clonotype has a count of ten or more. This rearrangement joins TRBV28 to TRBJ1-1; no clear D. Germline-derived CDR1 and CDR2 are MDHEN and SYDVKM. The germline V and J ends were trimmed by 4 bases and 2 bases, with 8 bases remaining between them. The CDR3 has 13 amino acids. The CDR3 region has the DNA TGTGCCAGCAGTTCCAACCCCAACACTGAAGCTTTCTTT. Protein: CASSSNPNTEAFF.

V usage is TRBV28 and J usage is TRBJ1-2, with D perhaps TRBD1 (5 bases). Germline values: CDR1 MDHEN, CDR2 SYDVKM. V was clipped by 4 bases and J by 0 bases, with 15 bases between them. There are 16 residues in the CDR3. DNA of the CDR3: TGTGCCAGCAGTTGGCACCGGGACGCGCCTAACTATGGCTACACCTTC. This encodes CASSWHRDAPNYGYTF.

This rearrangement joins TRBV27 to TRBJ2-7, with D uncertain. The germline V gene has CDR1 MNHEY and CDR2 SMNVEV (reference sequence). This CDR3 has 13 residues. Between the trimmed V and J ends, which lost 8 bases and 2 bases, there was a span of 13 bases. The CDR3 DNA reads as TGTGCCAGCTCTGGGAATTTTCCCTACGAGCAGTACTTC. Residues: CASSGNFPYEQYF.

At least ten counts were recorded for this clonotype. The junction and the germline gene differ at one end; a read error may be behind it. The chain recombines TRBV12-3 or TRBV12-4 with TRBJ2-7, with a tentative D call TRBD2 (6 bases). This CDR3 comprises 14 residues. The DNA of the CDR3 is TGTGCCAGCAGCTTAGGAGCGGGTGGGTACGAGCAGTACTTC. Translation: CASSLGAGGYEQYF.

This clonotype was picked up many times. The V call is TRBV12-3 or TRBV12-4, the J call TRBJ2-5; no clear D. The ends were cut back, 6 bases at V and 5 bases at J, with 10 bases in the middle. This CDR3 is built from 12 residues. For the CDR3, the DNA is TGTGCCAGCAGCTTGATAGGGGAGACCCAGTACTTC. Its translation is CASSLIGETQYF.

This clonotype was picked up one time. The rearrangement links TRBV10-1 to TRBJ1-1; D remains ambiguous. Per germline, CDR1 WNHNN and CDR2 SYGVQD (reference sequence). With 10 bases removed from V and 0 bases from J, the gap between germline ends came to 9 bases. CDR3 length: 12 amino acids. The CDR3 DNA reads as TGCGCCACTCCCCCCATGAACACTGAAGCTTTCTTT. Translation gives CATPPMNTEAFF.

This clonotype was observed at least ten times. This chain joins TRBV6-4 and TRBJ1-2; no clear D. Germline V gene data show CDR1 as MRHNA and CDR2 as SNTAGT. V lost 11 bases to trimming and J lost 2 bases, with 18 bases between them. This CDR3 contains 14 residues. The CDR3 protein is CAVWAEDRNYGYTF. Here the CDR3 DNA reads TGTGCCGTCTGGGCGGAGGATAGAAACTATGGCTACACCTTC.

The chain uses TRBV4-1 and TRBJ2-7, with 11 bases that match TRBD2. CDR1 is MGHRA, CDR2 YSYEKL, per germline. V dropped 0 bases and J dropped 1; count of bases not matched to a gene: 11. The CDR3 spans 19 residues. The CDR3 sequence: CASSQDGGTSGSASYEQYF. CDR3 DNA: TGCGCCAGCAGCCAAGATGGGGGAACTAGCGGGAGTGCGTCCTACGAGCAGTACTTC.

This clonotype occurred many times. V is TRBV12-3 or TRBV12-4 and J is TRBJ1-5; a possible D gene is TRBD1 (5 bases). Between the trimmed V and J ends, which lost 3 bases and 5 bases, there was a span of 8 bases. This CDR3 has 13 amino acids. CDR3 coding DNA: TGTGCCAGCAGTTTGACAGACGATCAGCCCCAGCATTTT. This gives the protein CASSLTDDQPQHF.

This clonotype occurred many times. V is TRBV7-9 and J is TRBJ1-2; D is undetermined. Trimming shortened V by 1 base and J by 11 bases, and 8 bases separated the two germline ends. Germline V CDR1 and CDR2: SEHNR, FQNEAQ (reference sequence). The CDR3 sequence is 11 residues long. CDR3 nucleotide sequence: TGTGCCAGCAGCTTAGGTCCGTGGTACACCTTC. As protein: CASSLGPWYTF.

The V call is TRBV12-3 or TRBV12-4, the J call TRBJ2-7; 8 nucleotides agree with TRBD2. CDR3 size: 14 residues. V shed 5 bases, J shed 4 bases, and the junction held 7 bases outside the gene matches. The CDR3 region is CASSITSGAYEQYF. In DNA form, the CDR3 reads TGTGCCAGCAGTATAACTAGCGGAGCATACGAGCAGTACTTC.

The chain couples TRBV4-2 to TRBJ2-5; D is unresolved. CDR3 size: 15 residues. Germline values: CDR1 LGHNA, CDR2 YNFKEQ. V was pared by 0 bases and J by 4 bases, with 12 bases between. CDR3 residues: CASSQDLSNPETQYF. The CDR3 DNA is TGTGCCAGCAGCCAAGATCTATCTAATCCAGAGACCCAGTACTTC.